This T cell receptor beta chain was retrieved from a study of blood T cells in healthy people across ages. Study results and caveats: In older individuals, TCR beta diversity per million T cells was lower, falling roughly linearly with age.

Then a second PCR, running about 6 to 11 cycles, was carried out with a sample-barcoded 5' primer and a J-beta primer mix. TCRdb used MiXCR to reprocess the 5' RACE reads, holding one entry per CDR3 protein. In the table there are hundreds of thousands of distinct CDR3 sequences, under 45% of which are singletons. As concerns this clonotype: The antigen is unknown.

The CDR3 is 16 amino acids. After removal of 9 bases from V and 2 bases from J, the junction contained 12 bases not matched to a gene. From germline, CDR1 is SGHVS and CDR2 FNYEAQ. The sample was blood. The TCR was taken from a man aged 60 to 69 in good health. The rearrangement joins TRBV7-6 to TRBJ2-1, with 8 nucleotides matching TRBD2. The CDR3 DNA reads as TGTGCCAGTAAACGGGGGGGCAGGGATCCCTACAATGAGCAGTTCTTC. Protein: CASKRGGRDPYNEQFF.